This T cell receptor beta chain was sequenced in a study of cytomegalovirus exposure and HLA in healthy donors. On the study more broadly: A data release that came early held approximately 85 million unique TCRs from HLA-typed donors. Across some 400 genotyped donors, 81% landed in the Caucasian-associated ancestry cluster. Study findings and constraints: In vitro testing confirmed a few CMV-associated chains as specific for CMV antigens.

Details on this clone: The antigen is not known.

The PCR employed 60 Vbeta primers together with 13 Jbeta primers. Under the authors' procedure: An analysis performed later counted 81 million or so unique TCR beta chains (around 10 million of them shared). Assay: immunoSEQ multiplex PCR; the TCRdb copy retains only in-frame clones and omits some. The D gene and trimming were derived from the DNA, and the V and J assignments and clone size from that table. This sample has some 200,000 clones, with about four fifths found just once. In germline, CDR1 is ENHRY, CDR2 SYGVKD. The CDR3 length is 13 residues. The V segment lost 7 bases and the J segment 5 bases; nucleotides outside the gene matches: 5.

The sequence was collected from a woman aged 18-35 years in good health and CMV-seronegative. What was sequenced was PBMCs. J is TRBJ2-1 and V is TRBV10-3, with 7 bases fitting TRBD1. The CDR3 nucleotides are TGTGCCATCACGACAGGGCGGGACAATGAGCAGTTCTTC. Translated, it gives CAITTGRDNEQFF.